The entry below gives a single T cell receptor beta chain sequence along with its context. Its matching antigen is unknown. This sample was included in a study of cytomegalovirus exposure and HLA in healthy donors. Overall study results and limits: Upon later analysis, HLA-associated TCR beta chains proved more clonally expanded than other, equally common chains. It has been reported that TCR beta sequences accurately predicted the HLA-A and HLA-B alleles of most subjects. It was in a later analysis that TCR association rates were seen to vary by HLA locus, highest for DRB1 and lowest for HLA-C.

The CDR3 runs 16 residues. The V gene's germline CDR1 is MDHEN and CDR2 SYDVKM. Trimming pared 5 bases from V and 2 bases from J, leaving 19 bases between. Researchers ran the PCR with 60 Vbeta and 13 Jbeta primers. The data were produced by immunoSEQ multiplex PCR, yet TCRdb's version contains in-frame clones alone and is incomplete. The sample lists 150,000 to 200,000 clones, about four fifths occurring once. The chain joins TRBV28 to TRBJ2-7, with D tentatively TRBD1 (5 bases). Material: PBMCs. This TCR came from a boy aged 10-17 years in good health and CMV-seronegative. The CDR3 bases are TGTGCCAGCAGTCCCCCTTGGGGCAAACGGACCTACGAGCAGTACTTC. It encodes CASSPPWGKRTYEQYF.